This T cell receptor (beta chain) appears in the sequencing data of a study of vaccination effects on CD4 cells after COVID-19. The table lists this clone with a few counts. The antigen is unknown. CDR3 length: 14 residues. CDR1 and CDR2 (germline): LNHNV, YYDKDF (reference sequence). Trimming took 3 bases from V and 2 from J, leaving 10 bases between them. Under the ViraFEST assay, PBMC were stimulated with viral peptide pools so that antigen-specific CD4+ T cells expanded. Sequencing was performed afterwards. Having been cultured for around nine days, the cells underwent CD4+ T cell isolation. Either the mRNA-1273 or the BNT162b2 vaccine was given to participants as two doses. Vaccinated recipients, who were negative for nucleocapsid antibodies, had no history of SARS-CoV-2 infection. Supplemented with roughly 9 IU/ml IL-2 and roughly 10 ug/ml peptides, two million PBMC per well were kept in culture.

Produced via immunoSEQ multiplex PCR; TCRdb's table is partial and in-frame only. In the table there are 50,000 to 65,000 clones, less than 80% of which are singletons. The source of this sequence is a human donor who received a COVID-19 vaccine. The chain recombines TRBV15 with TRBJ1-1; D not certain. The starting material was CD4+ T cells from PBMCs cultured with HCoV-229E spike peptides, obtained after COVID-19 vaccination. In DNA form, the CDR3 reads TGTGCCACCAGCAGCGGCGACACAAACACTGAAGCTTTCTTT. It is translated as CATSSGDTNTEAFF.